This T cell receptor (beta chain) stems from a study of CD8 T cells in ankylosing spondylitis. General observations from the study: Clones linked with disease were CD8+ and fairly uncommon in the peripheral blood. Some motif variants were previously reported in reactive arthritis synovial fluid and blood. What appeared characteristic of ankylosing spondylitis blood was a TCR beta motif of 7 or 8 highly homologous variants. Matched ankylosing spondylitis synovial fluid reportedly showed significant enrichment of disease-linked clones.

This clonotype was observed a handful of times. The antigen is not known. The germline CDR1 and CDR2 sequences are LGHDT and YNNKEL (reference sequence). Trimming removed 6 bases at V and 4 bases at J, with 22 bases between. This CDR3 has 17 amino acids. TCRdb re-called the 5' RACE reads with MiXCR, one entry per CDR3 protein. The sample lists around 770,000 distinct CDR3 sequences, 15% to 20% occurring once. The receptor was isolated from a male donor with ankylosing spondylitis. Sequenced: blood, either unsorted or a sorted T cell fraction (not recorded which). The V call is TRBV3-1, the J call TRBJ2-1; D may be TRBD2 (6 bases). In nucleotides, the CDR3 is TGTGCCAGCAGTACTCTACAAGGCCCCCGGGGGTACAATGAGCAGTTCTTC. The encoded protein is CASSTLQGPRGYNEQFF.